This T cell receptor beta chain was profiled in a study of T-cell reconstitution after alpha-beta-depleted transplantation in children. Study results and caveats: It was reported that alpha-beta T cells came from several hundred expanded graft clones (about two months after transplant). Fresh T-cell production supplied most of the T-cell counts and diversity seen one year after transplant.

V lost 5 bases and J 6 bases, leaving 6 bases between the germline ends. The length of the CDR3 is 11 residues. This sample's TCRbeta library carried unique molecular identifier barcodes. TCRdb reanalysed the PCR reads using MiXCR and keeps one entry per CDR3 protein. The table records approximately 350,000 distinct CDR3 sequences, 15% to 20% of them present only once. This clonotype was picked up many times. Antigen unknown. The material was PBMCs, mostly from graft donor cells, obtained 360 days after TCRalphabeta/CD19-depleted stem cell transplant. This sequence joins TRBV12-3 or TRBV12-4 and TRBJ2-3; D not certain. This receptor was taken from a male patient between 2 and 10 years old who had a stem cell transplant for acute lymphoblastic leukemia, so the T cells may come from the graft donor. CDR3: CASSASDTQYF. DNA of the CDR3: TGTGCCAGCAGTGCATCCGATACGCAGTATTTT.